The rows below give T cell receptor beta chains drawn from one sample of a study of STAT5B mutations in CD4+ large granular lymphocyte leukemia. Assay: immunoSEQ multiplex PCR; the TCRdb copy retains only in-frame clones and omits some. The data contain about 40,000 clones, about four fifths of them seen just once; the ten biggest clones take up about 0.34%. The specimen sequenced was CD4+ T cells from blood buffy coats. The receptors were gathered from a human donor in good health. Each CDR3 is given with its conserved first and last residue. D genes are given only for firm matches. Some rows have no size entry. The others give once, few or many, or a class for an expanded clone.

j_call clone_size v_call d_call cdr3_aa cdr3_nt
TRBJ2-3 . TRBV7-9 TRBD2 CASSQAGGPFRTDTQYF TGTGCCAGCAGCCAAGCGGGAGGGCCCTTCCGCACAGATACGCAGTATTTT
TRBJ2-3 . TRBV5-1 . CASSYSGESTDTQYF TGCGCCAGCAGCTACTCGGGAGAAAGCACAGATACGCAGTATTTT
TRBJ2-2 . TRBV19 . CASSIISRTGELFF TGTGCCAGTAGTATAATAAGCCGAACCGGGGAGCTGTTTTTT
TRBJ1-1 . TRBV30 . CALRALRNTEAFF TGTGCCTTACGGGCCTTACGGAACACTGAAGCTTTCTTT
TRBJ2-7 . TRBV6-5 . CASSYSSVGGYEQYF TGTGCCAGCAGTTACTCGTCTGTGGGAGGTTACGAGCAGTACTTC
TRBJ1-2 . TRBV29-1 . CSVEELNYGYTF TGCAGCGTTGAAGAACTCAACTATGGCTACACCTTC
TRBJ2-3 . TRBV19 TRBD1 CASSGDRGRNTDTQYF TGTGCCAGTAGTGGGGACAGGGGGCGAAACACAGATACGCAGTATTTT
TRBJ2-5 . TRBV10-1 TRBD2 CASSESTGGPSKQYF TGCGCCAGCAGTGAGTCGACGGGAGGACCGAGTAAGCAGTACTTC
TRBJ2-7 . TRBV28 TRBD1 CASSLPTGKGEQYF TGTGCCAGCAGTTTACCGACAGGGAAGGGCGAGCAGTACTTC
TRBJ1-1 few TRBV7-9 . CASSPGQTNTEAFF TGTGCCAGCAGCCCCGGACAGACTAACACTGAAGCTTTCTTT
TRBJ2-1 . TRBV18 TRBD2 CASSPLIGTSGPYNEQFF TGTGCCAGCTCACCACTCATTGGAACTAGCGGGCCCTACAATGAGCAGTTCTTC
TRBJ2-2 . TRBV9 . CASSAPPSKTANTGELFF TGTGCCAGCAGCGCCCCCCCCTCAAAGACCGCGAACACCGGGGAGCTGTTTTTT
TRBJ1-1 once TRBV19 . CASIEQGRGEVNTEAFF TGTGCCAGTATTGAGCAGGGCAGGGGAGAGGTGAACACTGAAGCTTTCTTT
TRBJ2-7 . TRBV6-1 . CASTKREGSYEQYF TGTGCCAGCACCAAAAGAGAGGGATCCTACGAGCAGTACTTC
TRBJ1-2 . TRBV7-2 . CASSLTPDGNYGYTF TGTGCCAGCAGCTTAACCCCTGACGGGAACTATGGCTACACCTTC
TRBJ1-5 few TRBV4-3 TRBD1 CASSQDRGYQPQHF TGCGCCAGCAGCCAGGACAGGGGCTATCAGCCCCAGCATTTT
TRBJ1-4 . TRBV2 . CASSLGQATNEKLFF TGTGCCAGCAGCCTGGGGCAAGCAACTAATGAAAAACTGTTTTTT
TRBJ2-2 . TRBV2 . CASLESRDGELFF TGTGCCAGCCTCGAGAGTAGGGACGGGGAGCTGTTTTTT
TRBJ2-4 . TRBV11-2 . CASKRDGKNIQYF TGTGCCAGCAAAAGGGACGGTAAAAACATTCAGTACTTC
TRBJ2-7 . TRBV19 TRBD2 CASSTGLASYEQYF TGTGCCAGTAGTACCGGACTAGCGAGCTACGAGCAGTACTTC
TRBJ2-1 . TRBV19 TRBD2 CASSMNPGGNEQFF TGTGCCAGTAGTATGAATCCGGGAGGGAATGAGCAGTTCTTC
TRBJ2-5 . TRBV5-4 . CASSFRTEETQYF TGTGCCAGCAGCTTTCGGACAGAAGAGACCCAGTACTTC
TRBJ1-5 . TRBV6-1 . CASSDFRGPTNQPQHF TGTGCCAGCAGTGATTTTAGGGGTCCCACAAATCAGCCCCAGCATTTT
TRBJ2-1 . TRBV6-1 TRBD2 CASSIPSGIGEQFF TGTGCCAGCAGCATACCGAGCGGGATCGGTGAGCAGTTCTTC
TRBJ1-1 . TRBV7-8 TRBD1 CASSLGQGLDTEAFF TGTGCCAGCAGCTTAGGACAGGGGCTCGACACTGAAGCTTTCTTT
TRBJ1-2 . TRBV18 . CASSPTENYGYTF TGTGCCAGCTCACCAACAGAGAACTATGGCTACACCTTC
TRBJ1-1 . TRBV19 . CASRRDGVGRTEAFF TGTGCCAGTAGGCGAGATGGGGTAGGGAGGACTGAAGCTTTCTTT
TRBJ2-7 . TRBV18 . CASSRDGSYEQYF TGTGCCAGCTCACGGGACGGCTCCTACGAGCAGTACTTC
TRBJ2-7 . TRBV7-2 . CASSITGIEQYF TGTGCCAGCAGCATAACAGGGATCGAGCAGTACTTC
TRBJ2-5 once TRBV4-1 TRBD2 CASSQGRGGEETQYF TGCGCCAGCAGCCAAGGGCGGGGGGGGGAAGAGACCCAGTACTTC
TRBJ2-2 . TRBV28 . CASTTGMDTGELFF TGTGCCAGCACCACGGGGATGGACACCGGGGAGCTGTTTTTT
TRBJ2-2 once TRBV30 TRBD2 CAWRGASGTGELFF TGTGCCTGGAGGGGGGCTAGCGGGACCGGGGAGCTGTTTTTT
TRBJ1-2 . TRBV30 TRBD1 CAWSPFGAGGDGYTF TGTGCCTGGAGCCCCTTTGGGGCAGGGGGGGATGGCTACACCTTC
TRBJ2-3 . TRBV9 TRBD2 CASSAGTSGTDTQYF TGTGCCAGCAGCGCCGGGACTAGCGGCACAGATACGCAGTATTTT
TRBJ1-5 . TRBV6-1 . CASSDQGISNQPQHF TGTGCCAGCAGTGACCAGGGGATCAGCAATCAGCCCCAGCATTTT
TRBJ2-7 . TRBV4-2 TRBD2 CASSQVASGGTAIYEQYF TGTGCCAGCAGCCAAGTGGCTAGCGGGGGGACAGCTATCTACGAGCAGTACTTC
TRBJ2-1 . TRBV5-1 TRBD1 CASSLQGELLNEQFF TGCGCCAGCAGCTTACAGGGGGAGCTACTCAATGAGCAGTTCTTC
TRBJ1-1 . TRBV19 . CASSLRMNTEAFF TGTGCCAGTAGTCTAAGAATGAACACTGAAGCTTTCTTT
TRBJ1-4 . TRBV6-6 TRBD1 CASSPTNRGANEKLFF TGTGCCAGCAGCCCCACTAACAGGGGGGCTAATGAAAAACTGTTTTTT
TRBJ2-7 . TRBV18 . CASSPPSGAQEQYF TGTGCCAGCTCACCACCATCAGGGGCTCAGGAGCAGTACTTC
TRBJ2-5 . TRBV6-6 . CASSRVLQETQYF TGTGCCAGCAGTCGCGTACTACAAGAGACCCAGTACTTC
TRBJ2-2 once TRBV9 . CASSPAGFGELFF TGTGCCAGCAGCCCAGCAGGGTTCGGGGAGCTGTTTTTT
TRBJ2-1 . TRBV7-6 . CASSFGPHNEQFF TGTGCCAGCAGCTTCGGCCCCCACAATGAGCAGTTCTTC
TRBJ2-7 . TRBV18 . CASSPTAAYEQYF TGTGCCAGCTCACCCACAGCGGCCTACGAGCAGTACTTC
TRBJ2-7 . TRBV9 TRBD2 CASSPYLAGGPHEQYF TGTGCCAGCAGCCCTTATCTAGCGGGGGGGCCCCACGAGCAGTACTTC
TRBJ1-1 . TRBV15 . CATSRDALPERKIFGTHF TGTGCCACCAGCAGAGATGCCCTGCCCGAACGGAAAATCTTCGGGACTCACTTT
TRBJ2-1 . TRBV12-5 TRBD2 CASGYQLTSGDSNEQFF TGTGCTAGTGGTTACCAACTCACTAGCGGGGACAGCAATGAGCAGTTCTTC
TRBJ2-1 . TRBV2 . CASSELGGGTNEQFF TGTGCCAGCAGTGAGTTAGGGGGTGGAACGAATGAGCAGTTCTTC
TRBJ2-2 . TRBV6-6 . CASGHTRVKNTGELFF TGTGCCAGCGGACACACCAGGGTTAAGAACACCGGGGAGCTGTTTTTT
TRBJ2-6 . TRBV15 . CATSRDYSGANVLTF TGTGCCACCAGCAGAGATTACTCTGGGGCCAACGTCCTGACTTTC